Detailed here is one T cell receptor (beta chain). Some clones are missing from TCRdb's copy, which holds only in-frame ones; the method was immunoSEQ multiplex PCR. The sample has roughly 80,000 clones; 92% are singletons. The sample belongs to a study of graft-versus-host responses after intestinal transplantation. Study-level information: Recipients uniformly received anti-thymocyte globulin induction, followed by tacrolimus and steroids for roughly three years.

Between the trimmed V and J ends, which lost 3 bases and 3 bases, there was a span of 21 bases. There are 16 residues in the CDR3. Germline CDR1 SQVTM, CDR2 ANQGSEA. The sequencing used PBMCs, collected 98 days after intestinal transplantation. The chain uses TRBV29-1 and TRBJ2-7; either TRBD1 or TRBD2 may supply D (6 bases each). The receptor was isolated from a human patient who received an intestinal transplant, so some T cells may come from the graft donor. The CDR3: CSVEVGGGLSVYEQYF. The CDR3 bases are TGCAGCGTTGAGGTCGGAGGGGGGTTGTCGGTCTACGAGCAGTACTTC.